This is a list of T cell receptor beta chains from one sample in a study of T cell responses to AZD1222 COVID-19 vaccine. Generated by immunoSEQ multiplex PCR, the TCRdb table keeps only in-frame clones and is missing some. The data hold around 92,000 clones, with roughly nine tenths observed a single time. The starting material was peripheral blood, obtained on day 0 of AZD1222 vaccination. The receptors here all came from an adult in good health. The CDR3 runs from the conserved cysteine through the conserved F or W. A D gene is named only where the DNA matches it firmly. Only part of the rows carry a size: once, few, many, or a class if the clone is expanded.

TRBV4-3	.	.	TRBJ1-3	CASSQAPAFGNTIYF	TGCGCCAGCAGCCAAGCCCCGGCCTTTGGAAACACCATATATTTT
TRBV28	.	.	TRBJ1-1	CASSLSENTEAFF	TGTGCCAGCAGTTTATCGGAGAACACTGAAGCTTTCTTT
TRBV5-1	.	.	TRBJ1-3	CASSLSPQGVAGNTIYF	TGCGCCAGCAGCTTGTCCCCACAGGGAGTAGCTGGAAACACCATATATTTT
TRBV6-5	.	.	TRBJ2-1	CASVGVTNEQFF	TGTGCCAGCGTGGGGGTTACAAATGAGCAGTTCTTC
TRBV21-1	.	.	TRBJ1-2	CASSQAGGTYGYTF	TGTGCCAGCAGCCAAGCGGGAGGGACCTATGGCTACACCTTC
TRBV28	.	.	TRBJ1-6	CASSLIQENSPLHF	TGTGCCAGCAGTTTGATCCAGGAAAATTCACCCCTCCACTTT
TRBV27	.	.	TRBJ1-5	CASSITAYGSNQPQHF	TGTGCCAGCAGTATAACAGCCTACGGAAGCAATCAGCCCCAGCATTTT
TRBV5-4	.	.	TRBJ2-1	CASSLTGGVYNEQFF	TGTGCCAGCAGCTTGACAGGGGGGGTCTACAATGAGCAGTTCTTC
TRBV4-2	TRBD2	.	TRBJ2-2	CASSQAGGREGPNTGELFF	TGTGCCAGCAGCCAAGCAGGAGGTCGGGAGGGTCCGAACACCGGGGAGCTGTTTTTT
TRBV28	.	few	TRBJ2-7	CASSSGGRVGYEQYF	TGTGCCAGCAGTTCAGGAGGTAGGGTGGGTTACGAGCAGTACTTC
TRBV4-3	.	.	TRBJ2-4	CASSLTHRNIQYF	TGCGCCAGCAGCCTAACACATAGAAACATTCAGTACTTC
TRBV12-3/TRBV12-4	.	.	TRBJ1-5	CASSLLNQPQHF	TGTGCCAGCAGTTTACTTAATCAGCCCCAGCATTTT
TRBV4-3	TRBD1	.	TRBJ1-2	CASSQLQGSYGYTF	TGCGCCAGCAGCCAATTACAGGGGTCATACGGCTACACCTTC
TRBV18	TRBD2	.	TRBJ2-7	CASSEASGPYEQYF	TGTGCCAGCTCAGAGGCTAGCGGACCCTACGAGCAGTACTTC
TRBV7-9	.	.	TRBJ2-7	CASSLVGASYEQYF	TGTGCCAGCAGCTTAGTGGGCGCCTCCTACGAGCAGTACTTC